A selection of T cell receptor beta chains follows, all from one sample in a study of cytomegalovirus exposure and HLA in healthy donors. The data were produced by immunoSEQ multiplex PCR, yet TCRdb's version contains in-frame clones alone and is incomplete. The sample includes roughly 160,000 clones, approximately 80% of them seen just once. Sequences were obtained from PBMCs. The receptors derive from a man aged 45-65 years in good health and CMV-seropositive. CDR3s include the opening cysteine and the closing phenylalanine or tryptophan. The D gene is left open where the match is weak. Size values are once, few and many counts, or a class for expanded clones, and some rows have none.

TRBV28	TRBJ2-5	NA	NA	CASSPEAIAYQETQYF	TGTGCCAGCAGTCCCGAAGCTATAGCGTACCAAGAGACCCAGTACTTC
TRBV5-1	TRBJ1-2	TRBD1	few	CASSGGQGNYGYTF	TGCGCCAGCAGCGGTGGACAGGGGAACTATGGCTACACCTTC
TRBV27	TRBJ2-7	TRBD1	NA	CASSFRGDRGSSYEQYF	TGTGCCAGCAGTTTCCGCGGAGACAGGGGGTCAAGCTACGAGCAGTACTTC
TRBV19	TRBJ2-1	TRBD1	NA	CATGGRSYNEQFF	TGTGCCACAGGGGGCCGTTCCTACAATGAGCAGTTCTTC
TRBV5-1	TRBJ2-7	NA	NA	CASSLVGESSYEQYF	TGCGCCAGCAGCTTGGTGGGAGAAAGCTCCTACGAGCAGTACTTC
TRBV5-1	TRBJ2-7	NA	NA	CASSLGLLGQGTYEQYF	TGCGCCAGCAGCTTGGGACTATTAGGTCAAGGGACCTACGAGCAGTACTTC
TRBV28	TRBJ1-5	NA	NA	CASSLINQPQHF	TGTGCCAGCAGTTTAATAAATCAGCCCCAGCATTTT
TRBV9	TRBJ2-2	TRBD2	NA	CASSVPGGRGTGELFF	TGTGCCAGCAGCGTACCGGGGGGGCGGGGAACCGGGGAGCTGTTTTTT
TRBV6-5	TRBJ1-2	TRBD1	NA	CASREDRGRLGYTF	TGTGCCAGCCGAGAAGACAGGGGACGTCTTGGCTACACCTTC
TRBV7-6	TRBJ2-5	NA	once	CASTVKETQYF	TGTGCCAGCACCGTAAAAGAGACCCAGTACTTC
TRBV29-1	TRBJ2-7	NA	once	CSARGVRGDYEQYF	TGCAGCGCCAGAGGGGTCAGGGGGGACTACGAGCAGTACTTC
TRBV9	TRBJ2-1	TRBD1	NA	CASTQGASYNEQFF	TGTGCCAGCACCCAGGGGGCGTCCTACAATGAGCAGTTCTTC
TRBV6-1	TRBJ1-4	NA	NA	CASKEDIRNEKLFF	TGTGCCAGCAAAGAGGACATAAGAAATGAAAAACTGTTTTTT
TRBV18	TRBJ1-3	NA	NA	CASSPTQDYGNTIYF	TGTGCCAGCTCACCAACGCAGGATTATGGAAACACCATATATTTT
TRBV5-5	TRBJ2-1	NA	NA	CASSQRLGYEQFF	TGTGCCAGCAGCCAAAGACTAGGGTATGAGCAGTTCTTC
TRBV11-2	TRBJ2-5	NA	NA	CASSLSPGGTQYF	TGTGCCAGCAGCTTAAGCCCCGGGGGGACCCAGTACTTC
TRBV4-1	TRBJ2-3	NA	NA	CASSQREAGEPSTDTQYF	TGCGCCAGCAGCCAAAGGGAGGCAGGAGAACCTAGCACAGATACGCAGTATTTT
TRBV5-1	TRBJ1-1	NA	NA	CASSLALGHGTEAFF	TGCGCCAGCAGCTTGGCCCTGGGGCACGGCACTGAAGCTTTCTTT
TRBV9	TRBJ1-2	TRBD1	NA	CASSAGTGPQLGGYTF	TGTGCCAGCAGTGCCGGGACAGGGCCTCAGTTAGGAGGCTACACCTTC
TRBV7-6	TRBJ2-7	TRBD1	NA	CASSPPVRQGYEQYF	TGTGCCAGCAGCCCACCCGTTCGACAGGGGTACGAGCAGTACTTC
TRBV11-2	TRBJ1-1	TRBD1	NA	CASTPPRQGLNTEAFF	TGTGCCAGCACCCCTCCCAGACAGGGGCTGAACACTGAAGCTTTCTTT
TRBV19	TRBJ2-1	TRBD2	NA	CATAGLAGAPSKSYNEQFF	TGTGCCACCGCGGGACTAGCGGGGGCGCCCTCGAAATCCTACAATGAGCAGTTCTTC
TRBV12-2	TRBJ1-5	NA	few	CASRLVGRGQNQPQHF	TGTGCAAGTCGCTTAGTGGGCAGGGGGCAAAATCAGCCCCAGCATTTT
TRBV28	TRBJ1-4	NA	few	CASPIWGSSTEGKLFF	TGTGCCAGTCCGATCTGGGGCTCCTCAACCGAAGGAAAACTGTTTTTT
TRBV7-9	TRBJ2-7	TRBD2	NA	CASSWGTSGAYEQYF	TGTGCCAGCAGCTGGGGGACTAGCGGGGCCTACGAGCAGTACTTC
TRBV9	TRBJ2-2	TRBD2	NA	CASSSRPLSGTNTGELFF	TGTGCCAGCAGCTCCCGCCCCCTTAGCGGGACGAACACCGGGGAGCTGTTTTTT
TRBV7-7	TRBJ2-3	NA	NA	CASSEVGGGTDTQYF	TGTGCTAGCAGCGAGGTAGGGGGTGGCACAGATACGCAGTATTTT
TRBV2	TRBJ2-7	TRBD1	NA	CASRAGQGASEQYF	TGTGCCAGCAGGGCCGGACAGGGGGCATCAGAGCAGTACTTC
TRBV7-9	TRBJ2-1	TRBD2	few	CASSSAGRAGEQFF	TGTGCCAGCAGCTCCGCGGGGAGGGCAGGTGAGCAGTTCTTC
TRBV5-1	TRBJ1-1	TRBD1	NA	CASSRGQQNTEAFF	TGCGCCAGCAGCAGGGGACAGCAAAACACTGAAGCTTTCTTT
TRBV5-4	TRBJ2-2	TRBD2	NA	CASSLIGGGITGELFF	TGTGCCAGCAGCTTGATTGGCGGGGGGATCACCGGGGAGCTGTTTTTT
TRBV7-2	TRBJ2-5	NA	NA	CASSFNPMLAALGSETQYF	TGTGCCAGCAGCTTTAACCCCATGTTAGCGGCACTGGGTTCAGAGACCCAGTACTTC
TRBV28	TRBJ1-6	TRBD1	few	CASSLGTGTFNSPLHF	TGTGCCAGCAGTTTAGGGACAGGGACTTTTAATTCACCCCTCCACTTT
TRBV6-6	TRBJ2-1	NA	NA	CASSYASPSYNEQFF	TGTGCCAGCAGTTACGCTAGCCCGTCCTACAATGAGCAGTTCTTC
TRBV11-2	TRBJ2-5	NA	NA	CASSLERKETQYF	TGTGCCAGCAGCTTAGAGCGGAAAGAGACCCAGTACTTC
TRBV9	TRBJ2-1	TRBD2	NA	CASSSSGTTTYNEQFF	TGTGCCAGCAGCTCAAGCGGGACCACTACCTACAATGAGCAGTTCTTC
TRBV7-6	TRBJ2-2	NA	NA	CASSLTSLDTGELFF	TGTGCCAGCAGCTTGACTAGTTTGGACACCGGGGAGCTGTTTTTT
TRBV30	TRBJ1-3	NA	NA	CAWSLDWSRGNTIYF	TGTGCCTGGAGTTTGGACTGGAGTCGAGGAAACACCATATATTTT
TRBV6-5	TRBJ1-6	NA	few	CASTSQGHQLHF	TGTGCCAGCACCTCACAGGGACACCAACTCCACTTT
TRBV2	TRBJ1-4	TRBD1	NA	CASLRDRGLSANEKLFF	TGTGCCAGCCTCCGGGACAGGGGTCTTTCTGCTAATGAAAAACTGTTTTTT
TRBV30	TRBJ1-6	TRBD1	few	CAWSTDRGGPLHF	TGTGCCTGGAGCACCGACAGGGGAGGACCCCTCCACTTT
TRBV5-1	TRBJ2-4	NA	NA	CASSLSIEVRGLHIQYF	TGCGCCAGCAGCTTGTCAATTGAGGTCAGGGGTCTGCACATTCAGTACTTC
TRBV18	TRBJ1-2	NA	once	CASSPDRNYGYTF	TGTGCCAGCTCCCCTGACAGGAACTATGGCTACACCTTC
TRBV5-4	TRBJ2-7	TRBD1	once	CASSLNRGLDEQYF	TGTGCCAGCAGCTTAAACAGGGGATTGGACGAGCAGTACTTC
TRBV21-1	TRBJ1-5	NA	NA	CASSIHVGDTIPSNQPQHF	TGTGCCAGCAGCATCCATGTCGGTGACACGATCCCGAGCAATCAGCCCCAGCATTTT
TRBV2	TRBJ2-5	TRBD1	NA	CASTARRGETQYF	TGTGCCAGCACGGCCCGCAGGGGGGAGACCCAGTACTTC
TRBV6-5	TRBJ1-2	NA	NA	CASSSAVLRRDGYTF	TGTGCCAGCAGTTCCGCGGTCCTCCGGAGGGATGGCTACACCTTC
TRBV19	TRBJ2-7	TRBD2	few	CASSILPGGDYEQYF	TGTGCCAGTAGTATCCTCCCCGGGGGGGACTACGAGCAGTACTTC
TRBV4-3	TRBJ1-2	NA	once	CASSQGTVNYGYTF	TGCGCCAGCAGCCAAGGTACGGTGAACTATGGCTACACCTTC
TRBV29-1	TRBJ2-5	NA	NA	CSVEQGRETQYF	TGCAGCGTTGAACAGGGTAGAGAGACCCAGTACTTC
TRBV4-3	TRBJ1-2	TRBD1	NA	CASSQVRAGQASSGSYGYTF	TGCGCCAGCAGCCAAGTAAGGGCCGGACAGGCATCGTCTGGGAGCTATGGCTACACCTTC
TRBV10-3	TRBJ1-4	TRBD1	NA	CAISEGGQSNEKLFF	TGTGCCATCAGTGAAGGGGGACAGAGTAATGAAAAACTGTTTTTT
TRBV7-9	TRBJ1-1	NA	NA	CASSPRWRGAGEAFF	TGTGCCAGCAGCCCAAGGTGGCGGGGGGCCGGAGAAGCTTTCTTT
TRBV6-5	TRBJ1-1	NA	few	CASSRRAWNTEAFF	TGTGCCAGCAGTCGCAGGGCCTGGAACACTGAAGCTTTCTTT
TRBV6-1	TRBJ1-4	NA	NA	CASSDPETGKEKLFF	TGTGCCAGCAGCGATCCGGAGACAGGAAAGGAAAAACTGTTTTTT
TRBV9	TRBJ2-5	NA	NA	CASSALGGAQETQYF	TGTGCCAGCAGCGCCCTAGGGGGGGCCCAAGAGACCCAGTACTTC